This record covers a single TCR beta chain. This specimen comes from a study of blood T cell repertoires in COVID-19. On the study more broadly: Whether acute or convalescent, the COVID-19 samples came from the United States, Italy and Spain. In each case, the material was cDNA or gDNA derived from T cells, B-cell-depleted T cells, or PBMCs.

Source study methods: How many nucleated cells were present was estimated from reference gene primer amplification. Assay: immunoSEQ multiplex PCR; the TCRdb copy retains only in-frame clones and omits some. For V, J and clone size, that table is used; D and trimming come from the DNA. This sample has fewer than 200,000 clones; about 87% occur once, and the top ten carry roughly 26%. Germline V gives CDR1 MNHEY, CDR2 SVGAGI. V gave up 6 bases and J gave up 5 bases; unmatched junction bases: 4. CDR3 length: 13 residues. Input material: peripheral blood. This chain joins TRBV6-5 and TRBJ1-1, with 9 bases that match TRBD1. The receptor was isolated from a man in his fifties or sixties with acute or convalescent COVID-19. The CDR3 DNA is TGTGCCAGCAGACGACAGGGGGAGACTGAAGCTTTCTTT. It translates to CASRRQGETEAFF.